This T cell receptor beta chain is drawn from a study of identical twins. A single record per CDR3 protein comes from TCRdb applying MiXCR to the 5' RACE reads. Of approximately 890,000 distinct CDR3 sequences listed, 10% to 15% were seen once; the top ten hold around 1.6%. A few counts support this clonotype. V trimming: 6 bases; J trimming: 7 bases; junction bases outside the gene matches: 11. The CDR3 runs 16 residues. The same sample was also used in a study of yellow fever vaccine responses in identical twins.

The specimen was PBMCs. The source is a woman younger than 35 in good health. The chain recombines TRBV12-3 or TRBV12-4 with TRBJ2-2; 10 nucleotides align to TRBD1. This CDR3 reads CASSLRQGAQGGELFF. The CDR3 DNA reads as TGTGCCAGCAGCCTTAGACAGGGGGCTCAGGGCGGGGAGCTGTTTTTT.